These 19 T cell receptor beta chains were all obtained from the same sample, sequenced in a study of T cell repertoires in cytomegalovirus infection. One entry per CDR3 protein, called by TCRdb with MiXCR from the reads. The top ten clones hold roughly 27% of a sample with fewer than 200,000 distinct CDR3 sequences, approximately 15% of them seen once. The sequencing sample was made of PBMCs. The receptors were sampled from a human donor in good health (CMV status not recorded). Some clones in this sample may be carry-over from other donors' samples.

With regard to this clonotype: A much more abundant neighbour one base away suggests this may be a read error. This chain connects TRBV7-9 to TRBJ2-7, with D possibly matching TRBD1 (6 bases). CDR3 size: 14 residues. Germline CDR1 SEHNR, CDR2 FQNEAQ (reference sequence). The CDR3 loop reads CASSSPQGPYELYF. The CDR3 DNA is TGTGCCAGCAGCTCCCCACAGGGCCCCTACGAGCTGTACTTC.

The chain couples TRBV7-9 to TRBJ1-5; unclear D gene. The CDR3 runs to 14 residues. CDR1 is SEHNR, CDR2 FQNEAQ, per germline (reference sequence). With 2 bases removed from V and 3 bases from J, the gap between germline ends came to 8 bases. This chain's CDR3 is CASSLIASNQPQHF. CDR3 DNA sequence: TGTGCCAGCAGCTTAATTGCCTCCAATCAGCCCCAGCATTTT.

This clonotype has a count of ten or more. CDR3 residues: CASSPYGRDQPQHF. The CDR3 DNA sequence: TGTGCCAGCAGCCCCTACGGCAGGGATCAGCCCCAGCATTTT. The chain combines TRBV7-2 with TRBJ1-5; D possibly corresponds to TRBD1 (5 bases). The germline V gene has CDR1 SGHTA and CDR2 FQGNSA. This CDR3 spans 14 amino acids. Trimming removed 5 bases from V and 5 bases from J, with 13 bases in between.

This chain connects TRBV5-1 to TRBJ1-1; 8 bases agree with TRBD1. With V trimmed by 0 bases and J by 5 bases, 9 bases remained unmatched. The CDR3 sequence is 16 residues long. The germline V gene encodes CDR1 SGHRS and CDR2 YFSETQ. The CDR3 spells CASSLGDRGSYTEAFF. The CDR3 DNA is TGCGCCAGCAGCTTGGGTGACAGGGGCAGTTATACTGAAGCTTTCTTT.

This chain uses TRBV27 with TRBJ2-6, with no clear D. Germline CDR1 is MNHEY and CDR2 is SMNVEV (reference sequence). The CDR3 totals 15 residues. Deletions cut 3 bases from V and 0 bases from J, with 6 bases between. CDR3 in DNA: TGTGCCAGCAGTTTCAGATTCTCTGGGGCCAACGTCCTGACTTTC. It encodes CASSFRFSGANVLTF.

In its sample, this clonotype was seen a few times. CDR3 amino acids: CASSITGENTEAFF. The CDR3 DNA follows: TGTGCCAGTAGTATAACAGGAGAGAACACTGAAGCTTTCTTT. This chain connects TRBV19 to TRBJ1-1; possibly TRBD1 for D (5 bases). Germline loops: CDR1 LNHDA, CDR2 SQIVND (reference sequence). The germline V and J ends were trimmed by 2 bases and 1 base, with 8 bases remaining between them. This CDR3 comprises 14 residues.

The chain has TRBV29-1 and TRBJ2-7, with 7 bases lining up with TRBD2. Germline-derived CDR1 and CDR2 are SQVTM and ANQGSEA. V lost 7 bases and J lost 5; bases outside the gene matches: 11. The CDR3 has 13 residues. The CDR3 DNA reads as TGCAGCGGGGGGGGATCCTCGGGGAACGAGCAGTACTTC. Protein sequence: CSGGGSSGNEQYF.

This clonotype was detected a few times. J is TRBJ2-2 and V is TRBV6-5; a possible D gene is TRBD2 (5 bases). Trimming stripped 0 bases from V and 0 bases from J, with 8 bases between. Germline V gene lookup returns CDR1 MNHEY and CDR2 SVGAGI. This CDR3 contains 16 residues. CDR3 DNA: TGTGCCAGCAGTTACTCGTGGGGAGCGAACACCGGGGAGCTGTTTTTT. It specifies CASSYSWGANTGELFF.

The chain uses TRBV18 and TRBJ2-1; 9 bases agree with TRBD2. The CDR3 is made up of 15 amino acids. With V trimmed by 8 bases and J by 1 base, 6 bases remained unmatched. Germline-derived CDR1 and CDR2 are KGHSH and LQKENI. DNA for the CDR3: TGTGCCAGCGGCGCGGGACTAGCTTCCTACAATGAGCAGTTCTTC. Its translation is CASGAGLASYNEQFF. The full variable domain, its missing parts supplied by reference TRBV18 and TRBJ2-1, is NAGVMQNPRHLVRRRGQEARLRCSPMKGHSHVYWYRQLPEEGLKFMVYLQKENIIDESGMPKERFSAEFPKEGPSILRIQQVVRGDSAAYFCASGAGLASYNEQFFGPGTRLTVL.

This clonotype was detected a few times. The chain employs TRBV20-1 and TRBJ2-1; D not resolved. Trimming cost V 5 bases and J 6 bases, with 11 bases left between them. This CDR3 region has 12 residues. Germline V CDR1 and CDR2: DFQATT, SNEGSKA (reference sequence). CDR3 residues: CSALAPPNEQFF. In nucleotides, the CDR3 is TGCAGTGCTCTGGCCCCCCCCAATGAGCAGTTCTTC.

This clonotype has only one observation. The chain carries TRBV29-1 and TRBJ1-2, with a weak D call TRBD1 (6 bases). The CDR3 spans 12 residues. Trimming pared 4 bases from V and 8 bases from J, leaving 14 bases between. Looked up from germline, CDR1 is SQVTM and CDR2 is ANQGSEA. The CDR3 DNA is TGCAGCGTTGCGTTGGGGGCACAAGGCTACACCTTC. Encoded protein: CSVALGAQGYTF.

The genes are TRBV7-9 and TRBJ1-1, with D unclear. This CDR3 contains 13 residues. V was clipped by 5 bases and J by 5 bases, with 12 bases between them. CDR1 and CDR2 (germline): SEHNR, FQNEAQ (reference sequence). CDR3 sequence reads: CASSPKEWTEAFF. The CDR3 DNA reads TGTGCCAGCAGCCCCAAAGAGTGGACTGAAGCTTTCTTT.

J is TRBJ1-1 and V is TRBV12-3 or TRBV12-4; unclear D gene. The CDR3 loop spans 14 amino acids. V lost 1 base to trimming and J lost 1 base, with 7 bases between them. Written as DNA, the CDR3 is TGTGCCAGCAGTTTAGTAGGGCCGAACACTGAAGCTTTCTTT. It is translated as CASSLVGPNTEAFF.

The genes are TRBV18 and TRBJ2-3, with TRBD2 identical over 9 bases. Germline V gene lookup returns CDR1 KGHSH and CDR2 LQKENI. This CDR3 contains 20 residues. After removal of 0 bases from V and 2 bases from J, the junction contained 15 bases not matched to a gene. The CDR3 here is CASSPPVPASGALYTDTQYF. CDR3 coding DNA: TGTGCCAGCTCACCACCGGTTCCGGCTAGCGGGGCCCTTTACACAGATACGCAGTATTTT.

This clonotype was observed at least ten times. Here the CDR3 reads CASSPHGDSSYEQFF. DNA for the CDR3: TGTGCCAGCAGCCCTCACGGGGACTCCTCATATGAGCAGTTCTTC. This sequence joins TRBV7-3 and TRBJ2-1, with a weak D call TRBD2 (6 bases). Per the germline V gene, CDR1 is SGHTA and CDR2 is FQGTGA. V was trimmed by 5 bases and J by 8 bases, leaving 19 bases between them. The CDR3 length is 15 residues.

This clonotype has a single count. The V and J genes are TRBV19 and TRBJ1-1; the match to TRBD1 covers 8 bases. The CDR3 length is 13 residues. V lost 5 bases, J lost 6 bases, and 5 bases stayed unmatched. The V gene's germline CDR1 is LNHDA and CDR2 SQIVND (reference sequence). In DNA form, the CDR3 reads TGTGCCAGTAGTCCCCAGGGGGCTGCTGAAGCTTTCTTT. It translates to CASSPQGAAEAFF.

The chain combines TRBV28 with TRBJ1-4, with TRBD1 matching over 7 bases. With V trimmed by 2 bases and J by 8 bases, 5 bases remained unmatched. The CDR3 loop spans 14 amino acids. Germline loops: CDR1 MDHEN, CDR2 SYDVKM. CDR3 loop: CASSLAGGSEKLFF. The CDR3, as DNA: TGTGCCAGCAGTTTAGCAGGGGGAAGCGAAAAACTGTTTTTT.

This clonotype was detected ten times or more. V and J are TRBV7-2 and TRBJ2-7, with D possibly called TRBD1 or TRBD2 (5 bases each). The V gene's germline CDR1 is SGHTA and CDR2 FQGNSA. The CDR3 has 18 amino acids. With 1 base removed from V and 2 bases from J, the gap between germline ends came to 21 bases. The CDR3 sequence: CASSLGTYRSGHAYEQYF. CDR3 nucleotide sequence: TGTGCCAGCAGCTTAGGAACTTACAGGAGCGGCCATGCCTACGAGCAGTACTTC.

This clonotype has ten or more counts. V gene TRBV28 combines with J gene TRBJ2-5; the D gene is possibly TRBD2 (6 bases). Germline V gives CDR1 MDHEN, CDR2 SYDVKM. The CDR3 consists of 12 residues. V shed 10 bases and J shed 0 bases, with 9 bases lying between them. CDR3 region: CATGDYQETQYF. Written as DNA, the CDR3 is TGTGCCACCGGGGACTACCAAGAGACCCAGTACTTC.